This TCR beta chain was captured by sequencing in a study of cytomegalovirus exposure and HLA in healthy donors. Study-wide background: Roughly 180 million T cells yielded 117 million unique TCR beta sequences, as an earlier analysis found. Whole-study findings and limits: In vitro experiments confirmed that three CMV-associated chains were specific for CMV antigens. Rare sequences made up most TCRs, while some public TCRs were found in many donors. The authors considered a cluster of highly shared sequence variants likely to be a sequencing artifact.

PCR amplification relied on 60 Vbeta primers (plus 13 Jbeta primers). Only in-frame clones appear in the TCRdb table, and some are missing; sequencing was by immunoSEQ multiplex PCR. The sample lists more than 95,000 clones; over 9% were seen once. For this clone: The target antigen is unknown.

The germline V and J ends were trimmed by 5 bases and 8 bases, with 15 bases remaining between them. This CDR3 has 14 residues. From germline, CDR1 is SGHTA and CDR2 FQGNSA. The rearrangement joins TRBV7-2 to TRBJ1-4; D call uncertain. The sample comprised PBMCs. This TCR was recovered from a man aged 40-49 years in good health and CMV-seropositive. CDR3 sequence (DNA): TGTGCCAGCAGCCAACGACCAGGTCCAGAAAAACTGTTTTTT. Translation: CASSQRPGPEKLFF.